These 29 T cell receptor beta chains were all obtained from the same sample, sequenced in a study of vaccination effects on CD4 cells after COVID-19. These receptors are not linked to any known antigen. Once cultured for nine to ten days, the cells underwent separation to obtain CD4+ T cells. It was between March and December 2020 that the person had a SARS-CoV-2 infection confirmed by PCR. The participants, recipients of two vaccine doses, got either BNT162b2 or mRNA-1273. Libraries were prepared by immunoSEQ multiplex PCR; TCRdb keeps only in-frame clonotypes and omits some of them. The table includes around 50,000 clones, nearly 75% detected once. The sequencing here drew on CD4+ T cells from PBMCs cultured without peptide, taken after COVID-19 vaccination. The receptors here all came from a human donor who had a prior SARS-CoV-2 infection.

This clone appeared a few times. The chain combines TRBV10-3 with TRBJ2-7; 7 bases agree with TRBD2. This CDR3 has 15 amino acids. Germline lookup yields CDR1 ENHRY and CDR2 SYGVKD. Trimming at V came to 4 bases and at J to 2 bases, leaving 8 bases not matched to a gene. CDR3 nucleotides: TGTGCCATCAGTGGGGGGGGTTCCTTTACCTACGAGCAGTACTTC. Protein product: CAISGGGSFTYEQYF.

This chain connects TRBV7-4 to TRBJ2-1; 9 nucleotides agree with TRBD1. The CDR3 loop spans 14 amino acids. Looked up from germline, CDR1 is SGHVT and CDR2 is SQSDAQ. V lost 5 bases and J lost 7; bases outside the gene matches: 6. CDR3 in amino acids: CASSPRTGVNEQFF. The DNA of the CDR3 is TGTGCCAGCAGCCCGAGGACAGGGGTGAATGAGCAGTTCTTC.

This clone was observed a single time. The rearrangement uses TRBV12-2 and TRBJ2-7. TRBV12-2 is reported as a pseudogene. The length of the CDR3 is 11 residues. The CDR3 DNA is TGTGCAAGTCGCCTCAGTGGGGAGCAGTACTTC. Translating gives CASRLSGEQYF.

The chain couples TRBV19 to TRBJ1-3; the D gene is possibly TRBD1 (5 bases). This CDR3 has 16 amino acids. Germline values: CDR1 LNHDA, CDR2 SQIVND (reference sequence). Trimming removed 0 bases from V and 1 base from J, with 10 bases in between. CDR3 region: CASSIEAGPSGNTIYF. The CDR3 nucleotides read TGTGCCAGTAGTATAGAAGCAGGGCCATCTGGAAACACCATATATTTT.

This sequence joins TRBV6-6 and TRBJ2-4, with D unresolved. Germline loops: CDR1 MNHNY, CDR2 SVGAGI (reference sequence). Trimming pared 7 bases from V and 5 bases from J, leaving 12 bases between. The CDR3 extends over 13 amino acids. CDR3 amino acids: CASTGGNENIQYF. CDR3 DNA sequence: TGTGCCAGCACAGGTGGGAATGAAAACATTCAGTACTTC.

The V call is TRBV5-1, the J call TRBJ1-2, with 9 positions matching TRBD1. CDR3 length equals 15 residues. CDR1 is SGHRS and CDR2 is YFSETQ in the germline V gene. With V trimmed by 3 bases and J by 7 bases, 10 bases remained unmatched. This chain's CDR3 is CASSYGDRDSGGYTF. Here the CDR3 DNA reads TGCGCCAGCAGCTATGGGGACAGGGATTCGGGTGGCTACACCTTC.

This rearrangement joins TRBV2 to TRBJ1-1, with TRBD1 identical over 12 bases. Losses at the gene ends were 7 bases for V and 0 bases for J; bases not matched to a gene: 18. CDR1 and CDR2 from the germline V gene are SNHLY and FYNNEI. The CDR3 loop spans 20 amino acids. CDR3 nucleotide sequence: TGTGCCAGCACCAATCGAGGGACAGGGGGCTTGGCGAAGGTGAACACTGAAGCTTTCTTT. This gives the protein CASTNRGTGGLAKVNTEAFF.

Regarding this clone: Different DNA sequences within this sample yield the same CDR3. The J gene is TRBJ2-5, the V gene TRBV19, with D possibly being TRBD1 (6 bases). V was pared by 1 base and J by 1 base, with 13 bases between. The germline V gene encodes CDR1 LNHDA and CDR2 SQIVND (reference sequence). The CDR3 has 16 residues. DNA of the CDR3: TGTGCCAGTAGTATAGCCCCAGGACAGATCCAAGAGACCCAGTACTTC. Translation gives CASSIAPGQIQETQYF.

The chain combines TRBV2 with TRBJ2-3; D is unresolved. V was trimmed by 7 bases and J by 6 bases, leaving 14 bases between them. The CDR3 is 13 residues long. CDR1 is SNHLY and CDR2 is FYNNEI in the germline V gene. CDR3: CASKFLWSDTQYF. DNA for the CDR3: TGTGCCAGCAAATTTCTGTGGAGTGATACGCAGTATTTT.

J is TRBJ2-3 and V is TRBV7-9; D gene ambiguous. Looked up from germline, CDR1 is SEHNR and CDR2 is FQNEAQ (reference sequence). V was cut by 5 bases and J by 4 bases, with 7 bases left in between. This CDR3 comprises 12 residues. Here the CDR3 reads CASSIRPDTQYF. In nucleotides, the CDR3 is TGTGCCAGCAGCATCCGTCCAGATACGCAGTATTTT.

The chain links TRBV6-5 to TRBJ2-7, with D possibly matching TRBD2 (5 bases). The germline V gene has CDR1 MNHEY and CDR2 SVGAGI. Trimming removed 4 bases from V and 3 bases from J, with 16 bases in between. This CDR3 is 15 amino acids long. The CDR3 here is CASSSSTNSGYEQYF. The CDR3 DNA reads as TGTGCCAGCAGTTCGTCGACTAATTCGGGCTACGAGCAGTACTTC.

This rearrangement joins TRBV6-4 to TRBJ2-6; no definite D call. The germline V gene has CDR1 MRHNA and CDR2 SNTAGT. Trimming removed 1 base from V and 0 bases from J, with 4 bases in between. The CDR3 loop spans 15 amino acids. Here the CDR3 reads CASSDLSSGANVLTF. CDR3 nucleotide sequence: TGTGCCAGCAGTGACTTGTCCTCTGGGGCCAACGTCCTGACTTTC.

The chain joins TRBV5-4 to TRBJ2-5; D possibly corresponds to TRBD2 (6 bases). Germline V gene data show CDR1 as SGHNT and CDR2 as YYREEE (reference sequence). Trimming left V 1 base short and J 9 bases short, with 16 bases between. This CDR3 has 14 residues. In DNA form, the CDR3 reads TGTGCCAGCAGCTTGAGGCGGGGAGACGGGGCCCAGTACTTC. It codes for CASSLRRGDGAQYF.

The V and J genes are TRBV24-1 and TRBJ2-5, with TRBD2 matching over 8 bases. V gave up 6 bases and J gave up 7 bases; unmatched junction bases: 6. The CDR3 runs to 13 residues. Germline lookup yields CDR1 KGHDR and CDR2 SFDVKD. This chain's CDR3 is CATSSGGPGTQYF. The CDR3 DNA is TGTGCCACCAGTTCGGGAGGGCCGGGGACCCAGTACTTC.

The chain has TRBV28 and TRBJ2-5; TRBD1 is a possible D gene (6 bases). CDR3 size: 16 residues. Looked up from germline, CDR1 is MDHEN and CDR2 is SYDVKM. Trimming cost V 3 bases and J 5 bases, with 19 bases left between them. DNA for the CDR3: TGTGCCAGCAGTTTGGGGGCGTTTGGGGCTGGTGAGACCCAGTACTTC. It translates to CASSLGAFGAGETQYF.

The CDR3 region has the DNA TGTGCAAGTCGCTTAGGGGGTGATCGGCGTGCAACTAATGAAAAACTGTTTTTT. Amino acids: CASRLGGDRRATNEKLFF. The rearrangement joins TRBV12-2 to TRBJ1-4. TRBV12-2 is a known pseudogene. CDR3 length equals 18 residues.

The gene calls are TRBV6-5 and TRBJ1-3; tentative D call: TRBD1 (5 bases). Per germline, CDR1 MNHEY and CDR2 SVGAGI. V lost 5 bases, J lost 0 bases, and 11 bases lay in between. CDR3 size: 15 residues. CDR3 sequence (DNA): TGTGCCAGCAGTCCCACGACAGCCTCTGGAAACACCATATATTTT. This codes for CASSPTTASGNTIYF.

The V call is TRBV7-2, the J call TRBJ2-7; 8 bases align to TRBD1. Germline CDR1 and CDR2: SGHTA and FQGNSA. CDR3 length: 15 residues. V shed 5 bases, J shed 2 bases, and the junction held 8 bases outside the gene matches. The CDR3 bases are TGTGCCAGCAGCCGCGCAGGACAGGGAACCTACGAGCAGTACTTC. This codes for CASSRAGQGTYEQYF.

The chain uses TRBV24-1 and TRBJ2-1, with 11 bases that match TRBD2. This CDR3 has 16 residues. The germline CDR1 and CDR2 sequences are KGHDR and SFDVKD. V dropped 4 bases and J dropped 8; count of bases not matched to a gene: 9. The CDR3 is CATSDRTSGSRDEQFF. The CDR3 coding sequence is TGTGCCACCAGTGACCGAACTAGCGGGAGTCGGGATGAGCAGTTCTTC.

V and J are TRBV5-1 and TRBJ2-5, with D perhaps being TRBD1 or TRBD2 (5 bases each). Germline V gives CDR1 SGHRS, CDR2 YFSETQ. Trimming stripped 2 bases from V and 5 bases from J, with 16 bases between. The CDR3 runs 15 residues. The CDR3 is CASSLRQPGGETQYF. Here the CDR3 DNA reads TGCGCCAGCAGCTTACGACAGCCTGGCGGGGAGACCCAGTACTTC.

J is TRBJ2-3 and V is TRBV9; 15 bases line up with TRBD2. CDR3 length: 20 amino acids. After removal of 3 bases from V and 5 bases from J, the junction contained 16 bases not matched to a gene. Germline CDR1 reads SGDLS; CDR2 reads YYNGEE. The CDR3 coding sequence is TGTGCCAGCAGCGCAGTACCTTGGACTAGCGGGAGGGCCGGGGGAGATACGCAGTATTTT. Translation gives CASSAVPWTSGRAGGDTQYF.

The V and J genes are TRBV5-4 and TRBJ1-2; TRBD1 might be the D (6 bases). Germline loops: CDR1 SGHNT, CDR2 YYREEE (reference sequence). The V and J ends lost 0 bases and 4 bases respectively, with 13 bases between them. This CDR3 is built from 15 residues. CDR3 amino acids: CASSLDAGTSYGYTF. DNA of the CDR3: TGTGCCAGCAGCTTGGATGCAGGGACAAGCTATGGCTACACCTTC. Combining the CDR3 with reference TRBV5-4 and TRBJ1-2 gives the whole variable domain ETGVTQSPTHLIKTRGQQVTLRCSSQSGHNTVSWYQQALGQGPQFIFQYYREEENGRGNFPPRFSGLQFPNYSSELNVNALELDDSALYLCASSLDAGTSYGYTFGSGTRLTVV.

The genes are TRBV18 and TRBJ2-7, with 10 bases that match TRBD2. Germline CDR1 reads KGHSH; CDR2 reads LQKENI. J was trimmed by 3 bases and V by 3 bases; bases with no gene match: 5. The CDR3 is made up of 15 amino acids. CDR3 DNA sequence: TGTGCCAGCTCACCCTATCCTAGCGGGAGCTACGAGCAGTACTTC. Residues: CASSPYPSGSYEQYF.

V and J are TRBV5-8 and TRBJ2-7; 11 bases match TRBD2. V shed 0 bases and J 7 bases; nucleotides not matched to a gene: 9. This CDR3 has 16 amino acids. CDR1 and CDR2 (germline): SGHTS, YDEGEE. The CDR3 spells CASSLDSLAGAAEQYF. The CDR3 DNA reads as TGTGCCAGCAGCTTGGATTCACTAGCGGGAGCCGCTGAGCAGTACTTC.

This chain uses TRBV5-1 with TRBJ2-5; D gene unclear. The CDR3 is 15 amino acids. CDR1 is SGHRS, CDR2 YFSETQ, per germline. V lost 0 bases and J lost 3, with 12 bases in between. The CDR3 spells CASSLVSRTEETQYF. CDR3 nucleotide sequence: TGCGCCAGCAGCTTGGTGTCCCGGACCGAAGAGACCCAGTACTTC.

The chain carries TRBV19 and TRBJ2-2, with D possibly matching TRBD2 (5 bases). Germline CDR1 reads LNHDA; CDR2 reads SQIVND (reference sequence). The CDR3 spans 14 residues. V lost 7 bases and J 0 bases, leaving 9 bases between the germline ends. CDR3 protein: CASKRQPNTGELFF. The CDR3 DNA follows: TGTGCCAGTAAGCGGCAGCCGAACACCGGGGAGCTGTTTTTT.

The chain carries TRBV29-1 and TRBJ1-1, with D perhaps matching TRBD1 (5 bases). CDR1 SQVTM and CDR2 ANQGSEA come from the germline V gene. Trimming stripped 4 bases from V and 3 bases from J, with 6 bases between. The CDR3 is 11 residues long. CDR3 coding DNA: TGCAGCGTTGCAGGGTACACTGAAGCTTTCTTT. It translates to CSVAGYTEAFF.

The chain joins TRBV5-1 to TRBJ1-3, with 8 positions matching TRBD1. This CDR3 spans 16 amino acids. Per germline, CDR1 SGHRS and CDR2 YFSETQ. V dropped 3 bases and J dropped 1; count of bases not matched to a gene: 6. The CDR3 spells CASSSGTGWSGNTIYF. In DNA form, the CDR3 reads TGCGCCAGCAGCTCCGGGACAGGTTGGTCTGGAAACACCATATATTTT. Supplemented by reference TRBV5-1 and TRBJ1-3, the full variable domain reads KAGVTQTPRYLIKTRGQQVTLSCSPISGHRSVSWYQQTPGQGLQFLFEYFSETQRNKGNFPGRFSGRQFSNSRSEMNVSTLELGDSALYLCASSSGTGWSGNTIYFGEGSWLTVV.

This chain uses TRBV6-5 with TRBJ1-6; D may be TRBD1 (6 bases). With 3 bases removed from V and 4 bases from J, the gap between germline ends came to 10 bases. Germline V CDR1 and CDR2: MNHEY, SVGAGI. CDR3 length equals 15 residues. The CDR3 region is CASSYLDSYNSPLHF. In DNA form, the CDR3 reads TGTGCCAGCAGTTATCTGGACAGTTATAATTCACCCCTCCACTTT.